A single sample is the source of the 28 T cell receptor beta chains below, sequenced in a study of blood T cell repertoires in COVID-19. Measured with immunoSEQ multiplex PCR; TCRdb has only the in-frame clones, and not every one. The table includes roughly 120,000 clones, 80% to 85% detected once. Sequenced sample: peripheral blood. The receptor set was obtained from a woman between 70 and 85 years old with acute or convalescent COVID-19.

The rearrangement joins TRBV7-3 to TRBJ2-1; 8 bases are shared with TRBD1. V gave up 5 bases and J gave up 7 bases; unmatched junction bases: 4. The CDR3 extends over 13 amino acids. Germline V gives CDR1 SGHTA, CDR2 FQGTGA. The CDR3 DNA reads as TGTGCCAGCAGCCCCGGACAGGGAAATGAGCAGTTCTTC. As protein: CASSPGQGNEQFF.

The CDR3 bases are TGTGCCAGCTCACCTCGGACTAGCGGGGGTCTGGGTGGGAATGAGCAGTTCTTC. It specifies CASSPRTSGGLGGNEQFF. The chain carries TRBV18 and TRBJ2-1; 13 bases map to TRBD2. The V and J ends lost 3 bases and 7 bases, in that order; junction bases with no gene match: 12. CDR1 is KGHSH and CDR2 is LQKENI in the germline V gene. The CDR3 length is 18 residues.

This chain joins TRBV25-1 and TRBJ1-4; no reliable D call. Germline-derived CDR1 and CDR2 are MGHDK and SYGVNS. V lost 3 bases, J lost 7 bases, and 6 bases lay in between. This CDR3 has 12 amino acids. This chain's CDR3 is CASSDSSEKLFF. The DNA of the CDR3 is TGTGCCAGCAGTGACTCGAGTGAAAAACTGTTTTTT.

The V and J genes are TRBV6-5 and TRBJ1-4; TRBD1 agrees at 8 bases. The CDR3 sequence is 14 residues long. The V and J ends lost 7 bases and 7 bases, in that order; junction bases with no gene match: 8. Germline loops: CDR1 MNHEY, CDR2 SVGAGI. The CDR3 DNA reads TGTGCCAGCAATCTCAGGGGGCCGGGTGAAAAACTGTTTTTT. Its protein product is CASNLRGPGEKLFF.

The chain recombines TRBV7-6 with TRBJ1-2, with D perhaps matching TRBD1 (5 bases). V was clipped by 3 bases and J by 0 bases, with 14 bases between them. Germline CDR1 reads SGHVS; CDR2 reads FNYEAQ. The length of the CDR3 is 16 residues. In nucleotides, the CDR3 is TGTGCCAGCAGCTTGGGAGGGGAAGCCGCTAACTATGGCTACACCTTC. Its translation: CASSLGGEAANYGYTF.

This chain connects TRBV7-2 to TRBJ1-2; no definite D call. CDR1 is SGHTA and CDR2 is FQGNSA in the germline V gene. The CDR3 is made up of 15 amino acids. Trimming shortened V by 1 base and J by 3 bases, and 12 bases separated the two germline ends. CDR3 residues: CASSLVGSGDYGYTF. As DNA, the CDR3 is TGTGCCAGCAGCTTAGTAGGGTCGGGAGACTATGGCTACACCTTC.

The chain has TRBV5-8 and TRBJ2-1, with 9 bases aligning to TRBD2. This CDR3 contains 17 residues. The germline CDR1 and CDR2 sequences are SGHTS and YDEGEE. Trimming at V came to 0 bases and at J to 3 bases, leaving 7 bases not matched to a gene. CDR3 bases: TGTGCCAGCAGCTTGGGTTCTGCGGGGGGGAACTACAATGAGCAGTTCTTC. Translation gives CASSLGSAGGNYNEQFF. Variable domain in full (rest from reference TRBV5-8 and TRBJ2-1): EAGVTQSPTHLIKTRGQQATLRCSPISGHTSVYWYQQALGLGLQFLLWYDEGEERNRGNFPPRFSGRQFPNYSSELNVNALELEDSALYLCASSLGSAGGNYNEQFFGPGTRLTVL.

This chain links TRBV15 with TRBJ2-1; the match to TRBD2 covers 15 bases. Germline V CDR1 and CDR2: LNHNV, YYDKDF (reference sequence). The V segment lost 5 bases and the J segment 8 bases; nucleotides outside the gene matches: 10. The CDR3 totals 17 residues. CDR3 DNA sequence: TGTGCCACCAGCGATGGGACTAGCGGGAGGCAACGCTATGAGCAGTTCTTC. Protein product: CATSDGTSGRQRYEQFF. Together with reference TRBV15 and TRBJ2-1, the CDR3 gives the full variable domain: DAMVIQNPRYQVTQFGKPVTLSCSQTLNHNVMYWYQQKSSQAPKLLFHYYDKDFNNEADTPDNFQSRRPNTSFCFLDIRSPGLGDTAMYLCATSDGTSGRQRYEQFFGPGTRLTVL.

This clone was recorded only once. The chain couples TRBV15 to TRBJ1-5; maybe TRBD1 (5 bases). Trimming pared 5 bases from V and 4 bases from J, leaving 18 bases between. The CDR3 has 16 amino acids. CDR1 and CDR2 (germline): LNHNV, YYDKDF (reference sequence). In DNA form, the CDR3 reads TGTGCCACCAGCCGACCGACGGGGGTCTCGAATCAGCCCCAGCATTTT. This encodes CATSRPTGVSNQPQHF.

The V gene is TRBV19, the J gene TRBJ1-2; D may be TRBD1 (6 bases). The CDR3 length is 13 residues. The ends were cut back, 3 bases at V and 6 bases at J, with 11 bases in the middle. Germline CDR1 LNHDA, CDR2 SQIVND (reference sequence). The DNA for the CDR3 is TGTGCCAGTAGTATGGCAGGGGAGAATGGCTACACCTTC. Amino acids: CASSMAGENGYTF.

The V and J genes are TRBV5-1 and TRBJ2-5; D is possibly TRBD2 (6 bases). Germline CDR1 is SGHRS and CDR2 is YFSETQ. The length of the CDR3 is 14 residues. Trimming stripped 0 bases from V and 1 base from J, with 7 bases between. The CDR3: CASSLGDFQETQYF. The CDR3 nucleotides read TGCGCCAGCAGCTTGGGGGACTTCCAAGAGACCCAGTACTTC.

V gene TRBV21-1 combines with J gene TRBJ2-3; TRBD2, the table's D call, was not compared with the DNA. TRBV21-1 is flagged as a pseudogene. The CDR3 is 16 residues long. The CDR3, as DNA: TGTGCCAGCATCCTAGGGGAGGGGGGGAGCACAGATACGCAGTATTTT. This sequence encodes CASILGEGGSTDTQYF.

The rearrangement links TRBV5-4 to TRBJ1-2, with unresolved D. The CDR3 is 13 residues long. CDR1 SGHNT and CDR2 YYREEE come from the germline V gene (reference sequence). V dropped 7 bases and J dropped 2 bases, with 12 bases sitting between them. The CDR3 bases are TGTGCCAGCTCCCGGGCGGGCAACTATGGCTACACCTTC. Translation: CASSRAGNYGYTF.

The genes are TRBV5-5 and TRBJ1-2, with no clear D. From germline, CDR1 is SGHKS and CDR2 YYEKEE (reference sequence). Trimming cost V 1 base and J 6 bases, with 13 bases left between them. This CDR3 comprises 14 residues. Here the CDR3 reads CASSLRPGIDGYTF. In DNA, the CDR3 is TGTGCCAGCAGCTTGAGACCGGGGATCGATGGCTACACCTTC. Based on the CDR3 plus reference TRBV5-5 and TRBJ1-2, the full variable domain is DAGVTQSPTHLIKTRGQQVTLRCSPISGHKSVSWYQQVLGQGPQFIFQYYEKEERGRGNFPDRFSARQFPNYSSELNVNALLLGDSALYLCASSLRPGIDGYTFGSGTRLTVV.

CDR3 sequence reads: CASSGRTGGAEETQYF. As DNA, the CDR3 is TGTGCCAGCAGTGGGAGGACTGGGGGAGCCGAAGAGACCCAGTACTTC. The rearrangement links TRBV28 to TRBJ2-5; perhaps TRBD2 as D (6 bases). Per germline, CDR1 MDHEN and CDR2 SYDVKM. The V gene lost 5 bases and the J gene lost 3 bases, with 19 bases spanning the gap. This CDR3 has 16 amino acids.

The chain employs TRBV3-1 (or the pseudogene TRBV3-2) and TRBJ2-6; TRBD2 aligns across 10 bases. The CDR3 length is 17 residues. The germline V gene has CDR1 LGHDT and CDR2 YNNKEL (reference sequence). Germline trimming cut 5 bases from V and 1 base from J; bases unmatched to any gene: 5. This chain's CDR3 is CASSSGTSASGANVLTF. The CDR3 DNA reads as TGTGCCAGCAGCTCCGGGACTAGCGCGTCTGGGGCCAACGTCCTGACTTTC.

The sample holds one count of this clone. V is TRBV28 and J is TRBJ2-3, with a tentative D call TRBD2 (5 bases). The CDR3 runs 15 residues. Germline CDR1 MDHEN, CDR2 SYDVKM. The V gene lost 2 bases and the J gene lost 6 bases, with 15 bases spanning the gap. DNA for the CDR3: TGTGCCAGCAGTTTACCCCGGGAACCCCCCGATACGCAGTATTTT. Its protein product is CASSLPREPPDTQYF.

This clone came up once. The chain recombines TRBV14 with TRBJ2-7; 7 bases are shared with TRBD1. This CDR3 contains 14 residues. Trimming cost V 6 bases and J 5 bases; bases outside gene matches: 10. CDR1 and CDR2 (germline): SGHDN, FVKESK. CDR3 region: CASSRGQAVNEQYF. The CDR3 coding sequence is TGTGCCAGCAGTCGCGGACAGGCAGTCAACGAGCAGTACTTC.

Here the CDR3 DNA reads TGTGCCAGCCAGGCCCCTGGAAAACTGTTTTTT. This gives the protein CASQAPGKLFF. This rearrangement joins TRBV28 to TRBJ1-4; D gene ambiguous. With 8 bases removed from V and 10 bases from J, the gap between germline ends came to 11 bases. The CDR3 consists of 11 residues. Germline CDR1 and CDR2: MDHEN and SYDVKM.

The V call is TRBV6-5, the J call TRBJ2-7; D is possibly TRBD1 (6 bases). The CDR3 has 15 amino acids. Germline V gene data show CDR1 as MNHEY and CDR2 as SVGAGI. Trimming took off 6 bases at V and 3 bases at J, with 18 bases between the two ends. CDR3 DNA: TGTGCCAGCAGCCCCTCCGGTGGCAGGGGCTACGAGCAGTACTTC. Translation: CASSPSGGRGYEQYF.

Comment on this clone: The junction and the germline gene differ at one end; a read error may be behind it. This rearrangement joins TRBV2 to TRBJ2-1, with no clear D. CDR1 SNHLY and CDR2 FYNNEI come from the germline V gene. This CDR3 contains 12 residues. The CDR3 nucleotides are TGTGCCAGCAGCGAAGTGAGGAATGAGCAGTTCTTC. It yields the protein CASSEVRNEQFF.

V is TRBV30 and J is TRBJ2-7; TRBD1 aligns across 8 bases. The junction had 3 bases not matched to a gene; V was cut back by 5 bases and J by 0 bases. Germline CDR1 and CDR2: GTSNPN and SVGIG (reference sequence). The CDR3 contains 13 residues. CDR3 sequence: CAWGQGISYEQYF. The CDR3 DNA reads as TGTGCCTGGGGACAGGGTATCTCCTACGAGCAGTACTTC.

This CDR3 reads CATSSRLAGAQETQYF. In DNA, the CDR3 is TGTGCCACCAGCTCTAGACTAGCGGGGGCCCAAGAGACCCAGTACTTC. The chain employs TRBV15 and TRBJ2-5, with 12 bases lining up with TRBD2. The J segment lost 1 base and the V segment lost 5 bases, leaving 5 bases of the junction unmatched. This CDR3 comprises 16 residues. Germline loops: CDR1 LNHNV, CDR2 YYDKDF (reference sequence).

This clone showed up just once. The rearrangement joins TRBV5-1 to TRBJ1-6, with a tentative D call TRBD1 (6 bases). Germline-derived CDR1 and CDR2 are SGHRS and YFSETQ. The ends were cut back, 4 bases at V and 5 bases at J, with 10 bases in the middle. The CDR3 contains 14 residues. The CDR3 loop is CASSLGQHNSPLHF. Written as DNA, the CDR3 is TGCGCCAGCAGCCTAGGACAGCATAATTCACCCCTCCACTTT.

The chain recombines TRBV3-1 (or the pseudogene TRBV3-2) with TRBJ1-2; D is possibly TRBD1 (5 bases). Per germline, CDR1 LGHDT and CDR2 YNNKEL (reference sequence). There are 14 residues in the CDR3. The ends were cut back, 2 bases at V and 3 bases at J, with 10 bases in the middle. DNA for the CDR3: TGTGCCAGCAGCCAAAAGACAGCTGACTATGGCTACACCTTC. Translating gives CASSQKTADYGYTF.

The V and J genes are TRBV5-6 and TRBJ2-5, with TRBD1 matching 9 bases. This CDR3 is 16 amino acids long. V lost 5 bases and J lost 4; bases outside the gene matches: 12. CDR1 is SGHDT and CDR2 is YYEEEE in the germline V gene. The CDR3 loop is CASSLTGTGRRETQYF. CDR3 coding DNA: TGTGCCAGCAGTCTGACCGGGACAGGGAGGCGAGAGACCCAGTACTTC.

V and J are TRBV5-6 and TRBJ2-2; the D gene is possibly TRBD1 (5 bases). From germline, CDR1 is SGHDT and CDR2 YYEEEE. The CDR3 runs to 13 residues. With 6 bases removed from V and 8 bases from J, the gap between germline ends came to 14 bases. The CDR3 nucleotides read TGTGCCAGCACCCAGAAGGGGTTTGGGGAGCTGTTTTTT. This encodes CASTQKGFGELFF. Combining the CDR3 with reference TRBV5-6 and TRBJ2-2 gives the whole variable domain DAGVTQSPTHLIKTRGQQVTLRCSPKSGHDTVSWYQQALGQGPQFIFQYYEEEERQRGNFPDRFSGHQFPNYSSELNVNALLLGDSALYLCASTQKGFGELFFGEGSRLTVL.

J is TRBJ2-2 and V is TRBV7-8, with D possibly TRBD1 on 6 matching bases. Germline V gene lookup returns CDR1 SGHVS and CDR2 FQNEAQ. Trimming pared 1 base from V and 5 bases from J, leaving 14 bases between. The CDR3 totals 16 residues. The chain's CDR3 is CASSLGHRGITGELFF. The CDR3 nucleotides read TGTGCCAGCAGCTTAGGTCATAGGGGGATTACCGGGGAGCTGTTTTTT. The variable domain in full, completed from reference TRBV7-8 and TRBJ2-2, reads GAGVSQSPRYKVAKRGQDVALRCDPISGHVSLFWYQQALGQGPEFLTYFQNEAQLDKSGLPSDRFFAERPEGSVSTLKIQRTQQEDSAVYLCASSLGHRGITGELFFGEGSRLTVL.